The 26 T cell receptor beta chains below all came from one sample that was sequenced in a study of T cell responses to AZD1222 COVID-19 vaccine. Only in-frame clones appear in the TCRdb table, and some are missing; sequencing was by immunoSEQ multiplex PCR. The sample has some 120,000 clones; roughly 88% are singletons. The source was peripheral blood, collected on day 0 of AZD1222 vaccination. The receptors come from an adult in good health.

The chain couples TRBV5-1 to TRBJ2-7, with 9 bases lining up with TRBD2. From germline, CDR1 is SGHRS and CDR2 YFSETQ. V lost 4 bases, J lost 7 bases, and 6 bases stayed unmatched. The CDR3 sequence is 13 residues long. The CDR3 spells CASSLLSGGEQYF. CDR3 bases: TGCGCCAGCAGCCTTCTAAGCGGGGGGGAGCAGTACTTC.

This chain connects TRBV27 to TRBJ2-7; D possibly corresponds to TRBD2 (7 bases). The CDR3 is 14 residues long. The germline V and J ends were trimmed by 4 bases and 2 bases, with 12 bases remaining between them. CDR1 MNHEY and CDR2 SMNVEV come from the germline V gene (reference sequence). CDR3 residues: CASSYTGGTYEQYF. The DNA for the CDR3 is TGTGCCAGCAGTTATACGGGGGGCACCTACGAGCAGTACTTC.

The J gene is TRBJ1-3, the V gene TRBV7-9, with D unclear. The CDR3 length is 15 residues. Germline CDR1 reads SEHNR; CDR2 reads FQNEAQ (reference sequence). Trimming cost V 1 base and J 1 base, with 8 bases left between them. The CDR3 protein is CASSLGYGSGNTIYF. CDR3 nucleotide sequence: TGTGCCAGCAGCTTAGGCTACGGGTCTGGAAACACCATATATTTT.

V gene TRBV25-1 combines with J gene TRBJ1-2; TRBD1 matches at 7 bases. V trimming: 3 bases; J trimming: 4 bases; junction bases outside the gene matches: 14. CDR1 is MGHDK, CDR2 SYGVNS, per germline. This CDR3 comprises 17 residues. DNA for the CDR3: TGTGCCAGCAGTGAGCGGGACAGTCGTTTGGACTCCTATGGCTACACCTTC. Translation: CASSERDSRLDSYGYTF.

The chain couples TRBV4-1 to TRBJ2-6; D tentatively reads TRBD1 or TRBD2 (7 bases each). This CDR3 contains 17 residues. The germline gives CDR1 MGHRA, CDR2 YSYEKL. V lost 0 bases and J lost 3, with 12 bases in between. CDR3 DNA: TGCGCCAGCAGCCAAGAAGGGAGGGGGCTTGGGGCCAACGTCCTGACTTTC. Protein sequence: CASSQEGRGLGANVLTF.

This chain links TRBV27 with TRBJ1-2; D gene uncertain. Germline V gives CDR1 MNHEY, CDR2 SMNVEV (reference sequence). V lost 5 bases, J lost 2 bases, and 24 bases lay in between. CDR3 size: 18 residues. CDR3 region: CASSPDPSSYYINYGYTF. Here the CDR3 DNA reads TGTGCCAGCAGTCCCGACCCGTCCTCCTACTATATCAACTATGGCTACACCTTC.

The chain uses TRBV4-2 and TRBJ2-7, with TRBD2 identical over 13 bases. The CDR3 contains 16 residues. Germline-derived CDR1 and CDR2 are LGHNA and YNFKEQ. Trimming at V came to 3 bases and at J to 1 base, leaving 3 bases not matched to a gene. The CDR3 region is CASSQGTSGVSYEQYF. CDR3 nucleotides: TGTGCCAGCAGCCAGGGGACTAGCGGGGTTTCCTACGAGCAGTACTTC.

Only a few counts were recorded for this clone. The CDR3 loop reads CASSKNGQGSSYEQYF. The CDR3, as DNA: TGTGCCAGCAGCAAAAACGGACAGGGGAGCTCCTACGAGCAGTACTTC. The chain couples TRBV28 to TRBJ2-7; TRBD1 matches at 9 bases. The V and J ends lost 6 bases and 0 bases, in that order; junction bases with no gene match: 9. The CDR3 consists of 16 residues. Germline CDR1 MDHEN, CDR2 SYDVKM. The full variable domain, its missing parts supplied by reference TRBV28 and TRBJ2-7, is DVKVTQSSRYLVKRTGEKVFLECVQDMDHENMFWYRQDPGLGLRLIYFSYDVKMKEKGDIPEGYSVSREKKERFSLILESASTNQTSMYLCASSKNGQGSSYEQYFGPGTRLTVT.

This chain joins TRBV3-1 (or the pseudogene TRBV3-2) and TRBJ1-1, with D unclear. Trimming took off 2 bases at V and 3 bases at J, with 7 bases between the two ends. This CDR3 comprises 13 residues. Germline V gene lookup returns CDR1 LGHDT and CDR2 YNNKEL (reference sequence). CDR3 in DNA: TGTGCCAGCAGCCAATCGGTGCACACTGAAGCTTTCTTT. Its protein product is CASSQSVHTEAFF.

The genes are TRBV28 and TRBJ1-2; D remains ambiguous. CDR1 is MDHEN and CDR2 is SYDVKM in the germline V gene. V was pared by 5 bases and J by 0 bases, with 13 bases between. This CDR3 is 15 amino acids long. This CDR3 reads CASSPGYNANYGYTF. The CDR3 DNA reads TGTGCCAGCAGTCCCGGATACAATGCTAACTATGGCTACACCTTC.

The J gene is TRBJ2-5, the V gene TRBV12-3 or TRBV12-4; possible D gene TRBD1, 6 bases. The V gene lost 3 bases and the J gene lost 4 bases, with 9 bases spanning the gap. The CDR3 covers 13 residues. In nucleotides, the CDR3 is TGTGCCAGCAGTTTCCAGGGGATAGAGACCCAGTACTTC. Translation: CASSFQGIETQYF.

This chain uses TRBV19 with TRBJ1-5, with 9 bases lining up with TRBD1. The trim removed 6 bases at V and 4 bases at J, leaving 22 bases unmatched. The length of the CDR3 is 20 residues. The germline V gene has CDR1 LNHDA and CDR2 SQIVND (reference sequence). In DNA form, the CDR3 reads TGTGCCAGTAGGCCGGGACAGGGAAAATACTACAACAAACTAAATCAGCCCCAGCATTTT. As protein: CASRPGQGKYYNKLNQPQHF.

The V and J genes are TRBV2 and TRBJ2-3, with TRBD1 matching over 9 bases. Germline lookup yields CDR1 SNHLY and CDR2 FYNNEI. The CDR3 is 16 amino acids. Unmatched junction bases numbered 3, after V lost 2 bases and J lost 0 bases. In DNA, the CDR3 is TGTGCCAGCAGTGAATGGGACAGGGCGAGCACAGATACGCAGTATTTT. Its protein is CASSEWDRASTDTQYF.

This clone occurred once. The J gene is TRBJ2-2, the V gene TRBV7-2, with D possibly being TRBD1 or TRBD2 (6 bases each). V dropped 1 base and J dropped 0 bases, with 9 bases sitting between them. This CDR3 spans 16 amino acids. The V gene's germline CDR1 is SGHTA and CDR2 FQGNSA. The CDR3 DNA is TGTGCCAGCAGCTTAGAGGGGGGACCGAACACCGGGGAGCTGTTTTTT. Amino acid sequence: CASSLEGGPNTGELFF.

This chain connects TRBV4-1 to TRBJ2-5; D might be TRBD2 (6 bases). The germline gives CDR1 MGHRA, CDR2 YSYEKL. Deletions cut 0 bases from V and 2 bases from J, with 13 bases between. The CDR3 is made up of 16 amino acids. DNA of the CDR3: TGCGCCAGCAGCCAAGATCCAGCGGAGGGACAAGAGACCCAGTACTTC. This encodes CASSQDPAEGQETQYF.

The rearrangement links TRBV7-2 to TRBJ2-7, with D possibly matching TRBD1 (6 bases). In germline, CDR1 is SGHTA, CDR2 FQGNSA. Trimming shortened V by 0 bases and J by 3 bases, and 6 bases separated the two germline ends. The CDR3 has 13 amino acids. CDR3 nucleotide sequence: TGTGCCAGCAGCTTAGCAGGGGGCTACGAGCAGTACTTC. It yields the protein CASSLAGGYEQYF.

V usage is TRBV7-2 and J usage is TRBJ1-1; D call uncertain. Germline values: CDR1 SGHTA, CDR2 FQGNSA. With 6 bases removed from V and 0 bases from J, the gap between germline ends came to 8 bases. The CDR3 loop spans 13 amino acids. CDR3: CASRRTMNTEAFF. The CDR3, as DNA: TGTGCCAGCAGACGGACTATGAACACTGAAGCTTTCTTT.

This clone was seen once. The chain is built from TRBV25-1 and TRBJ1-2, with TRBD1 matching over 8 bases. Germline V lookup: CDR1 MGHDK, CDR2 SYGVNS. CDR3 length equals 15 residues. Trimming took 3 bases from V and 4 from J; bases not matched to a gene: 7. The CDR3 loop is CASSDDTGGPYGYTF. Written as DNA, the CDR3 is TGTGCCAGCAGTGATGATACAGGGGGACCCTATGGCTACACCTTC.

The chain recombines TRBV5-1 with TRBJ2-1; D is unclear. Germline-derived CDR1 and CDR2 are SGHRS and YFSETQ. This CDR3 has 18 residues. The V and J ends lost 6 bases and 1 base respectively, with 23 bases between them. The CDR3 protein is CASKLKTLESVSYNEQFF. The DNA for the CDR3 is TGCGCCAGCAAACTCAAAACCCTGGAGTCGGTATCCTACAATGAGCAGTTCTTC.

This clone is a singleton in its sample. The gene calls are TRBV2 and TRBJ2-4, with 8 bases that match TRBD1. The CDR3 runs to 16 residues. The germline CDR1 and CDR2 sequences are SNHLY and FYNNEI. Trimming removed 7 bases from V and 0 bases from J; junction bases left unmatched: 8. DNA for the CDR3: TGTGCCAGCAAAGGACAGGGTGAACTAGCCAAAAACATTCAGTACTTC. Translated, it gives CASKGQGELAKNIQYF.

The rearrangement joins TRBV19 to TRBJ2-1; 9 bases are shared with TRBD2. The trim removed 5 bases at V and 9 bases at J, leaving 14 bases unmatched. The CDR3 extends over 16 amino acids. CDR1 is LNHDA and CDR2 is SQIVND in the germline V gene (reference sequence). CDR3 sequence reads: CASSGASGTRWGEQFF. As DNA, the CDR3 is TGTGCCAGTAGTGGGGCTAGCGGGACCCGTTGGGGTGAGCAGTTCTTC.

V is TRBV15 and J is TRBJ1-4; TRBD1 matches 8 bases. The germline V gene has CDR1 LNHNV and CDR2 YYDKDF (reference sequence). CDR3 size: 15 residues. Trimming at V came to 5 bases and at J to 0 bases, leaving 2 bases not matched to a gene. Written as DNA, the CDR3 is TGTGCCACCAGCGTCAGGGGGCCAACTAATGAAAAACTGTTTTTT. Amino acid sequence: CATSVRGPTNEKLFF.

CDR3 residues: CASSLGQAVTEAFF. In nucleotides, the CDR3 is TGTGCCAGCAGCTTAGGACAGGCCGTTACTGAAGCTTTCTTT. The chain links TRBV7-2 to TRBJ1-1, with a tentative D call TRBD1 (6 bases). CDR3 length: 14 amino acids. V lost 1 base and J 5 bases, leaving 11 bases between the germline ends. Germline-derived CDR1 and CDR2 are SGHTA and FQGNSA.

The gene calls are TRBV5-1 and TRBJ2-2; TRBD1 agrees at 11 bases. With 3 bases clipped from V and 4 bases from J, the junction kept 5 bases outside the gene matches. The CDR3 contains 16 residues. CDR1 SGHRS and CDR2 YFSETQ come from the germline V gene. The CDR3 sequence: CASSSGQGARTGELFF. The CDR3 bases are TGCGCCAGCAGCTCAGGACAGGGGGCGCGCACCGGGGAGCTGTTTTTT.

This clone was seen more than once but under ten times. The V gene is TRBV7-2, the J gene TRBJ1-1; 10 nucleotides agree with TRBD1. CDR1 is SGHTA, CDR2 FQGNSA, per germline. The length of the CDR3 is 14 residues. The J segment lost 5 bases and the V segment lost 5 bases, leaving 5 bases of the junction unmatched. This CDR3 is CASSQDRGRTEAFF. The DNA for the CDR3 is TGTGCCAGCAGCCAGGACAGGGGGAGGACTGAAGCTTTCTTT.

The chain combines TRBV29-1 with TRBJ2-7; either TRBD1 or TRBD2 may supply D (5 bases each). The CDR3 contains 13 residues. The V end was cut by 6 bases, the J end by 9 bases, with 21 bases between. Germline loops: CDR1 SQVTM, CDR2 ANQGSEA. CDR3 region: CSVGDGGSFGQYF. As DNA, the CDR3 is TGCAGCGTCGGGGACGGCGGTTCATTCGGGCAGTACTTC.